The 14 T cell receptor beta chains below were found in one sample sequenced in a study of T cells in Graves' hyperthyroidism and ophthalmopathy. Researchers took RNA transcripts and amplified the TCR beta CDR3 regions from them. HTBI primers drove first-round RT-PCR of the TCR CDR3. Each CDR3 protein gets one entry after TCRdb re-called the multiplex PCR reads with MiXCR. The sample lists 480,000 or so distinct CDR3 sequences, 46% occurring once. Sequenced input: peripheral blood or thyroid tissue (not recorded which). These receptors were obtained from an adult woman with Graves' disease, either hyperthyroidism or ophthalmopathy (not recorded which).

At least ten counts were recorded for this clonotype. V gene TRBV5-8 combines with J gene TRBJ2-5; D unresolved. The CDR3 is made up of 12 amino acids. The germline gives CDR1 SGHTS, CDR2 YDEGEE. V was clipped by 2 bases and J by 2 bases, with 4 bases between them. Here the CDR3 DNA reads TGTGCCAGCAGCTTTCCGCAAGAGACCCAGTACTTC. As protein: CASSFPQETQYF.

As for this clonotype: The CDR3 ends on some other residue instead of the conserved phenylalanine or tryptophan, so this is likely a read error. The DNA is left out, because the CDR3 cannot be placed on it with certainty; the CDR3 is given as TCRdb lists it. CDR3 amino acids: CASSLIGVS. This chain connects TRBV7-9 to TRBJ1-4; the D call in the table, TRBD1, was not verified against the DNA. Germline lookup yields CDR1 SEHNR and CDR2 FQNEAQ (reference sequence). The CDR3 length equals 9 residues, ends included.

This clonotype was recorded many times. This chain uses TRBV28 with TRBJ1-2, with D possibly being TRBD1 (5 bases). Trimming left V 2 bases short and J 6 bases short, with 10 bases between. CDR1 is MDHEN and CDR2 is SYDVKM in the germline V gene. This CDR3 comprises 13 residues. The CDR3, as DNA: TGTGCCAGCAGTTTAGCAGGGAAGGATGGCTACACCTTC. It yields the protein CASSLAGKDGYTF.

Many counts were recorded for this clonotype. As DNA, the CDR3 is TGCAGTGCTATTCACGACAGGGGGCCTACAAGCTCCTACGAGCAGTACTTC. Translating gives CSAIHDRGPTSSYEQYF. This rearrangement joins TRBV20-1 to TRBJ2-7, with 10 bases matching TRBD1. CDR1 and CDR2 from the germline V gene are DFQATT and SNEGSKA (reference sequence). V dropped 4 bases and J dropped 0; count of bases not matched to a gene: 12. CDR3 length equals 17 residues.

The J gene is TRBJ2-5, the V gene TRBV15, with TRBD2 matching over 7 bases. The CDR3 sequence is 13 residues long. V lost 5 bases and J lost 4; bases outside the gene matches: 4. The germline CDR1 and CDR2 sequences are LNHNV and YYDKDF (reference sequence). In DNA, the CDR3 is TGTGCCACCAGCGGGAGCGGGGCAGAGACCCAGTACTTC. Residues: CATSGSGAETQYF. The whole variable domain, remainder taken from reference TRBV15 and TRBJ2-5, is DAMVIQNPRYQVTQFGKPVTLSCSQTLNHNVMYWYQQKSSQAPKLLFHYYDKDFNNEADTPDNFQSRRPNTSFCFLDIRSPGLGDTAMYLCATSGSGAETQYFGPGTRLLVL.

This clonotype was seen a handful of times. This chain connects TRBV2 to TRBJ1-1; D not resolved. CDR3 length equals 14 residues. Germline CDR1 reads SNHLY; CDR2 reads FYNNEI. The V gene lost 11 bases and the J gene lost 5 bases, with 21 bases spanning the gap. This chain's CDR3 is CAAALTQEETEAFF. CDR3 coding DNA: TGTGCCGCCGCCCTGACCCAGGAAGAGACTGAAGCTTTCTTT. Complete variable domain (other parts from reference TRBV2 and TRBJ1-1): EPEVTQTPSHQVTQMGQEVILRCVPISNHLYFYWYRQILGQKVEFLVSFYNNEISEKSEIFDDQFSVERPDGSNFTLKIRSTKLEDSAMYFCAAALTQEETEAFFGQGTRLTVV.

This clonotype was seen ten or more times. V usage is TRBV7-9 and J usage is TRBJ2-7; 10 positions agree with TRBD2. V was clipped by 0 bases and J by 6 bases; unmatched bases: 8. The CDR3 loop spans 16 amino acids. Looked up from germline, CDR1 is SEHNR and CDR2 is FQNEAQ (reference sequence). In DNA, the CDR3 is TGTGCCAGCAGCTTAGCTAAGGCTAGCGGGGGTAGCGAGCAGTACTTC. Amino acids: CASSLAKASGGSEQYF.

This clonotype showed up just a few times. The chain couples TRBV25-1 to TRBJ1-1, with D possibly being TRBD1 (6 bases). Trimming cost V 9 bases and J 5 bases, with 16 bases left between them. Germline V gene data show CDR1 as MGHDK and CDR2 as SYGVNS. This CDR3 region has 13 residues. CDR3 bases: TGTGCCAGTGTGGACACAGGGAGGACTGAAGCTTTCTTT. Protein sequence: CASVDTGRTEAFF.

With respect to this clonotype: A much larger clone differs by one base, so this may be a read error. The chain is built from TRBV12-3 or TRBV12-4 and TRBJ2-2; 7 bases match TRBD1. The CDR3 covers 14 residues. This chain's CDR3 is CAGSPGTATGELFF. The DNA of the CDR3 is TGTGCCGGCAGCCCTGGGACAGCGACCGGGGAGCTGTTTTTT.

This clonotype has only a few counts. The chain has TRBV28 and TRBJ2-7; 11 bases fit TRBD2. Germline CDR1 reads MDHEN; CDR2 reads SYDVKM. V gave up 3 bases and J gave up 6 bases; unmatched junction bases: 10. The CDR3 is 16 amino acids. The CDR3, as DNA: TGTGCCAGCAGTTTGCCTTTACTAGCGGGAGCGGTCGAGCAGTACTTC. Its protein is CASSLPLLAGAVEQYF.

This clonotype was seen at least ten times. This chain uses TRBV7-9 with TRBJ1-5, with no clear D. This CDR3 comprises 13 residues. The germline V gene encodes CDR1 SEHNR and CDR2 FQNEAQ (reference sequence). The V gene lost 5 bases and the J gene lost 2 bases, with 7 bases spanning the gap. This chain's CDR3 is CASSIGGNQPQHF. CDR3 sequence (DNA): TGTGCCAGCAGCATAGGAGGCAATCAGCCCCAGCATTTT. The full variable domain, in which reference TRBV7-9 and TRBJ1-5 provide the parts outside the CDR3, is DTGVSQNPRHKITKRGQNVTFRCDPISEHNRLYWYRQTLGQGPEFLTYFQNEAQLEKSRLLSDRFSAERPKGSFSTLEIQRTEQGDSAMYLCASSIGGNQPQHFGDGTRLSIL.

This chain uses TRBV2 with TRBJ1-2; tentative D call: TRBD1 (5 bases). CDR1 is SNHLY, CDR2 FYNNEI, per germline. The CDR3 is 13 residues long. Trimming shortened V by 4 bases and J by 7 bases, and 13 bases separated the two germline ends. CDR3: CASSAWQGVGYTF. The CDR3 DNA is TGTGCCAGCAGTGCCTGGCAGGGTGTTGGCTACACCTTC.

This clonotype has ten or more counts. The chain couples TRBV7-3 to TRBJ2-5; no firm D call. CDR3 length: 13 residues. Germline CDR1 is SGHTA and CDR2 is FQGTGA. The V end was cut by 2 bases, the J end by 4 bases, with 8 bases between. The CDR3 DNA reads as TGTGCCAGCAGCTTAGACGTAGGAGAGACCCAGTACTTC. Its translation: CASSLDVGETQYF. Full variable domain (missing parts from reference TRBV7-3 and TRBJ2-5): GAGVSQTPSNKVTEKGKYVELRCDPISGHTALYWYRQSLGQGPEFLIYFQGTGAADDSGLPNDRFFAVRPEGSVSTLKIQRTERGDSAVYLCASSLDVGETQYFGPGTRLLVL.

This chain connects TRBV7-9 to TRBJ2-1; 8 nucleotides line up with TRBD2. The CDR3 sequence is 16 residues long. Trimming cost V 5 bases and J 2 bases; bases outside gene matches: 8. Germline CDR1 reads SEHNR; CDR2 reads FQNEAQ (reference sequence). The CDR3: CASSPIAGPAYNEQFF. The CDR3 coding sequence is TGTGCCAGCAGCCCCATAGCGGGGCCGGCCTACAATGAGCAGTTCTTC.